This is a list of T cell receptor beta chains from one sample in a study of blood T cell repertoires in COVID-19. Produced via immunoSEQ multiplex PCR; TCRdb's table is partial and in-frame only. Of approximately 280,000 clones in the sample, around nine tenths were seen once. The specimen was peripheral blood. These receptors were obtained from a woman aged 60-70 years with acute or convalescent COVID-19. CDR3s include the opening cysteine and the closing phenylalanine or tryptophan. D genes are given only for firm matches. The size field is filled for only some rows; it gives once, few, many or a size class.

j_call v_call clone_size d_call cdr3_nt cdr3_aa
TRBJ2-7 TRBV9 . . TGTGCCAGCAGCCCCGGACTCATCCACTACGAGCAGTACTTC CASSPGLIHYEQYF
TRBJ2-1 TRBV4-2 . TRBD2 TGTGCCAGCAGCCAAGAGAGCGGGAGTTGGTCCTACAATGAGCAGTTCTTC CASSQESGSWSYNEQFF
TRBJ2-7 TRBV6-5 . TRBD2 TGTGCCAGCAGGGCACTAGCGGGGAGCTCCTACGAGCAGTACTTC CASRALAGSSYEQYF
TRBJ2-1 TRBV7-2 . . TGTGCCAGCAGCCCATTCGCCCAGGGCTTGGTTGAGCAGTTCTTC CASSPFAQGLVEQFF
TRBJ2-3 TRBV29-1 . . TGCAGCGTTGTGACAGGCTCCACAGATACGCAGTATTTT CSVVTGSTDTQYF
TRBJ2-7 TRBV20-1 . . TGCAGTGCCTCCACGGACGAGCAGTACTTC CSASTDEQYF
TRBJ1-2 TRBV19 . TRBD1 TGTGCCAGTAGTATTTCGGGACAGAGAAACTATGGCTACACCTTC CASSISGQRNYGYTF
TRBJ2-2 TRBV5-5 . . TGTGCCAGCAGCTTGGGGGGCCCCACCGGGGAGCTGTTTTTT CASSLGGPTGELFF
TRBJ2-1 TRBV29-1 . TRBD2 TGCAGCGTGCCCGGACTAGCGGGACCTCTCAATGAGCAGTTCTTC CSVPGLAGPLNEQFF
TRBJ2-1 TRBV9 . TRBD2 TGTGCCAGCAGCCCTCTAGCGGGAGACTACAATGAGCAGTTCTTC CASSPLAGDYNEQFF
TRBJ1-5 TRBV19 . . TGTGCCAGTAGTATAGCATTGTTTAGCAATCAGCCCCAGCATTTT CASSIALFSNQPQHF
TRBJ2-5 TRBV9 . . TGTGCCAGCAGCACAGGGCGATGGGTCCAAGAGACCCAGTACTTC CASSTGRWVQETQYF
TRBJ2-7 TRBV7-3 . . TGTGCCAGCAGCTCCTATCGCGCTACCTACGAGCAGTACTTC CASSSYRATYEQYF
TRBJ1-1 TRBV12-3/TRBV12-4 . . TGTGCCAGCAGTTTTAGGAGGGCTGAAGCTTTCTTT CASSFRRAEAFF
TRBJ1-2 TRBV19 . TRBD1 TGTGCCTCCTTACCTCAGGGGGCCGGAGGCTACACCTTC CASLPQGAGGYTF
TRBJ1-5 TRBV12-3/TRBV12-4 . TRBD1 TGTGCCAGCAGAGGACAGGCCAATCAGCCCCAGCATTTT CASRGQANQPQHF
TRBJ2-3 TRBV6-1 . . TGTGCCAGCAGTGATTTAAGAACTAGCACAGATACGCAGTATTTT CASSDLRTSTDTQYF
TRBJ1-2 TRBV4-2 . . TGTGCCAGCAGCCAAGAAGGGAAACAGGGAAACTATGGCTACACCTTC CASSQEGKQGNYGYTF
TRBJ2-1 TRBV28 . TRBD2 TGTGCCAGCAGTGGACTAGCGGCTCGTTATCGGCAGTTCTTC CASSGLAARYRQFF
TRBJ1-6 TRBV7-2 . . TGTGCCAGCAGCCCCGGTACAGGGATGAATTCACCCCTCCACTTT CASSPGTGMNSPLHF
TRBJ1-1 TRBV15 . . TGTGCCACCAGCAGAGTACGAGGGCGGGGGAACACTGAAGCTTTCTTT CATSRVRGRGNTEAFF
TRBJ1-2 TRBV5-6 once . TGTGCCAGCAGCTTGGTTAGGCAGACAAGCCCCGGCTACACCTTC CASSLVRQTSPGYTF
TRBJ1-2 TRBV5-6 . TRBD1 TGTGCCAGCAGCCCCCGACAGGGGATGGGGGAAGGCTACACCTTC CASSPRQGMGEGYTF
TRBJ1-1 TRBV12-2 . . TGTGCAAGTCGCTTCTGGGGACAGGGGCCGAACACTGAAGCTTTCTTT CASRFWGQGPNTEAFF
TRBJ1-1 TRBV6-5 once . TGTGCCAGCAGGCGGGGAACTGAAGCTTTCTTT CASRRGTEAFF
TRBJ1-5 TRBV10-3 . . TGTGCCATCAGTGAGTCTATGAGCTCCCAGCCCCAGCATTTT CAISESMSSQPQHF
TRBJ1-6 TRBV2 . . TGTGCCAGCAGTGAAGAGGGGGTCTGGAATTCACCCCTCCACTTT CASSEEGVWNSPLHF
TRBJ2-3 TRBV27 . TRBD2 TGTGCCAGCAGTTTAAGGGCCTCGGGACTAGCGGGAGGAACAGATACGCAGTATTTT CASSLRASGLAGGTDTQYF
TRBJ2-5 TRBV19 . TRBD2 TGTGCCAGTAGCGGTAGCGGGGGACCCCAAGAGACCCAGTACTTC CASSGSGGPQETQYF
TRBJ1-6 TRBV9 . TRBD1 TGTGCCAGCAGCGCGAGTCCGGGACAGGGGTATTCACCCCTCCACTTT CASSASPGQGYSPLHF
TRBJ2-2 TRBV2 . . TGTGCCAGCAGTGGGCAAAGCACCGGGGAGCTGTTTTTT CASSGQSTGELFF
TRBJ1-1 TRBV5-1 . . TGCGCCAGCAGCTCAGAACTGAACACTGAAGCTTTCTTT CASSSELNTEAFF
TRBJ2-7 TRBV11-2 once TRBD1 TGTGCCAGCAGCTTAGAAGGGGACAGTCGTTACTTC CASSLEGDSRYF
TRBJ1-1 TRBV7-9 . . TGTGCCAGCAGCTTTCTTCCGCGGAAAACTGAAGCTTTCTTT CASSFLPRKTEAFF
TRBJ1-5 TRBV6-5 . TRBD1 TGTGCCAGCAGTCTACAGGACAGGGGTAATCAGCCCCAGCATTTT CASSLQDRGNQPQHF
TRBJ2-7 TRBV5-3 . . TGTGCCAGAAGCTTACTTGGTATAGTAGCCTACGAGCAGTACTTC CARSLLGIVAYEQYF
TRBJ1-5 TRBV5-6 . TRBD1 TGTGCCAGCAGCCTGGGGACAGGGGATCAGCCCCAGCATTTT CASSLGTGDQPQHF
TRBJ2-7 TRBV5-1 . TRBD2 TGCGCCAGCAGCAATAGCGGGGGGGCCTACGAGCAGTACTTC CASSNSGGAYEQYF
TRBJ2-1 TRBV29-1 . . TGCAGCACCCTGGAGACGGGAATGGGGAATGAGCAGTTCTTC CSTLETGMGNEQFF
TRBJ1-5 TRBV6-5 once TRBD1 TGTGCCAGCAGCCGTGGACAGGGGGGGAATCAGCCCCAGCATTTT CASSRGQGGNQPQHF
TRBJ1-6 TRBV7-6 once . TGTGCCAGCAGCTCCAACAGGGATCGTAATTCACCCCTCCACTTT CASSSNRDRNSPLHF
TRBJ1-2 TRBV20-1 . TRBD1 TGCAGGGGTAGTACTGGGACAGGGAGCTATGGCTACACCTTC CRGSTGTGSYGYTF
TRBJ1-5 TRBV28 . TRBD1 TGTGCCAGCAGCCCGCAACAGGGGGCGAGCCAGCCCCAGCATTTT CASSPQQGASQPQHF
TRBJ2-7 TRBV5-4 . . TGTGCCAGCAGCTCGACAGGGGAGGGCAACGAGCAGTACTTC CASSSTGEGNEQYF
TRBJ1-1 TRBV7-3 . . TGTGCCAGCAGCTTAGCGGGGGACCGGTGGACTGAAGCTTTCTTT CASSLAGDRWTEAFF
TRBJ2-1 TRBV27 . TRBD2 TGTGCCAGCAGTCCCGGACTAGCGGGGGGGCCCTACAATGAGCAGTTCTTC CASSPGLAGGPYNEQFF
TRBJ2-7 TRBV27 . TRBD1 TGTGCCAGCAGGGCCGGGACAGGGAACTCCTACGAGCAGTACTTC CASRAGTGNSYEQYF
TRBJ2-5 TRBV3-1/TRBV3-2 . TRBD2 TGTGCCAGCAGCCCGTCGGGGGGGGACCAAGAGACCCAGTACTTC CASSPSGGDQETQYF
TRBJ2-2 TRBV5-1 . TRBD1 TGCGCCAGCAGCTTACCGGACAGGGCCCGATTGAACACCGGGGAGCTGTTTTTT CASSLPDRARLNTGELFF
TRBJ2-2 TRBV7-9 once . TGTGCCAGCAGCTTAAACAGAGACACCGGGGAGCTGTTTTTT CASSLNRDTGELFF
TRBJ1-5 TRBV3-1/TRBV3-2 . . TGTGCCAGCAGCCATAGTGGTAGCAGCAATCAGCCCCAGCATTTT CASSHSGSSNQPQHF
TRBJ1-1 TRBV5-1 . . TGCGCCAGCAGCTTGGCTACAGGGTTATTCACTGAAGCTTTCTTT CASSLATGLFTEAFF
TRBJ1-1 TRBV6-2/TRBV6-3 . . TGTGCCAGCAGTAAACAGGCCGGCGTCACTGAAGCTTTCTTT CASSKQAGVTEAFF
TRBJ1-1 TRBV6-2/TRBV6-3 . TRBD1 TGTGCCAGCAGTAACACAGGGGCCCTGGGAGCTTTCTTT CASSNTGALGAFF
TRBJ2-7 TRBV28 . . TGTGCCAGCAGCTCTCCACCGGGAGAGCAGTACTTC CASSSPPGEQYF
TRBJ2-1 TRBV3-1/TRBV3-2 . . TGTGCCAGCAGCCAACCTAATGGAGGGGACTCGTTCTTC CASSQPNGGDSFF
TRBJ1-5 TRBV12-3/TRBV12-4 once . TGTGCCAGCAGTTTTTTTGAGGATCAGCCCCAGCATTTT CASSFFEDQPQHF
TRBJ2-2 TRBV19 . TRBD1 TGTGCCAGTAGTGAACAGGGGTGGACCGGGGAGCTGTTTTTT CASSEQGWTGELFF
TRBJ2-2 TRBV6-6 . TRBD1 TGTGCCACCTCTTACAGGACAGGGGTCCCCACCGGGGAGCTGTTTTTT CATSYRTGVPTGELFF